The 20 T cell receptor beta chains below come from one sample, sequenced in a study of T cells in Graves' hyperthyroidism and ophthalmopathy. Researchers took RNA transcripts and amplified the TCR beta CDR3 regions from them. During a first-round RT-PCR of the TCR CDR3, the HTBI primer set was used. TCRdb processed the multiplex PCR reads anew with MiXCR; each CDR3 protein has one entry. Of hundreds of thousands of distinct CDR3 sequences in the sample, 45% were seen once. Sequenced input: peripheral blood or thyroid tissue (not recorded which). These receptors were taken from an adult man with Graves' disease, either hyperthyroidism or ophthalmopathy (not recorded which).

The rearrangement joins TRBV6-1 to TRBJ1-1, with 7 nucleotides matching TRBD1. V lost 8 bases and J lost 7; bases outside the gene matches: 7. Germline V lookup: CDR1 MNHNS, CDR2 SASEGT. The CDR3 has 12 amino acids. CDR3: CASRDSANEAFF. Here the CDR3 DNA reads TGTGCCAGCCGGGACAGCGCGAATGAAGCTTTCTTT.

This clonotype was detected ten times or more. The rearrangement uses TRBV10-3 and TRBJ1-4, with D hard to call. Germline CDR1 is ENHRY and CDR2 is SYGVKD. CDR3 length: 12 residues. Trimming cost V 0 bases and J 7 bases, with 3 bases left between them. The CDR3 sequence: CAISESSEKLFF. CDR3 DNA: TGTGCCATCAGTGAGTCTAGTGAAAAACTGTTTTTT.

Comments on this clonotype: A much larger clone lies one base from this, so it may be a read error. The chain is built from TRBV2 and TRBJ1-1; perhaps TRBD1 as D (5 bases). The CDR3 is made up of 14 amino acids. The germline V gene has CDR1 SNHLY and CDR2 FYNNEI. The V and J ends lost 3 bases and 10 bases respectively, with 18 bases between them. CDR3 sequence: CASSEARGRGLAFF. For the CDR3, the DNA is TGTGCCAGCAGTGAGGCTCGGGGAAGGGGTTTAGCTTTCTTT.

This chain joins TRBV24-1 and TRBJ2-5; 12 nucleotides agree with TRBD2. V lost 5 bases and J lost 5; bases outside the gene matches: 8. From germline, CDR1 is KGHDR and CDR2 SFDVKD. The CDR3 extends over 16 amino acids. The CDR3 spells CATSASTSGSPETQYF. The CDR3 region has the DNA TGTGCCACCAGTGCTTCGACTAGCGGGAGTCCGGAGACCCAGTACTTC.

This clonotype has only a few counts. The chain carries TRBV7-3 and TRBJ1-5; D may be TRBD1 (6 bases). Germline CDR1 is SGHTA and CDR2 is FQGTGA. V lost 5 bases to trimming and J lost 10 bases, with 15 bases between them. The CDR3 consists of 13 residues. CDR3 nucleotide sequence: TGTGCCAGCAGCCCCCGGCAGGGACACCCCCAGCATTTT. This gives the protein CASSPRQGHPQHF.

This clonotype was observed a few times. CDR3 protein: CSATSQGGGQPQHF. The DNA of the CDR3 is TGCAGTGCTACGTCGCAGGGTGGAGGTCAGCCCCAGCATTTT. The chain uses TRBV20-1 and TRBJ1-5, with D perhaps matching TRBD1 (5 bases). CDR3 length: 14 amino acids. V lost 4 bases and J 6 bases, leaving 16 bases between the germline ends. CDR1 and CDR2 from the germline V gene are DFQATT and SNEGSKA (reference sequence).

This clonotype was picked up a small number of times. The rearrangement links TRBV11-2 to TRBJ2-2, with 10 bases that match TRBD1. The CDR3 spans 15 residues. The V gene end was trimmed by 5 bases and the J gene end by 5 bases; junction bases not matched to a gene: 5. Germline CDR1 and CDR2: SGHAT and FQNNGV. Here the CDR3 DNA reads TGTGCCAGCAGCCTCGACAGGGGGCGAACCGGGGAGCTGTTTTTT. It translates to CASSLDRGRTGELFF. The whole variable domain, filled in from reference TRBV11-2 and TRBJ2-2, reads EAGVAQSPRYKIIEKRQSVAFWCNPISGHATLYWYQQILGQGPKLLIQFQNNGVVDDSQLPKDRFSAERLKGVDSTLKIQPAKLEDSAVYLCASSLDRGRTGELFFGEGSRLTVL.

This chain's CDR3 is CSVIGAEAFF. The CDR3 coding sequence is TGCAGCGTGATAGGGGCTGAAGCTTTCTTT. V usage is TRBV29-1 and J usage is TRBJ1-1, with D possibly TRBD1 on 5 matching bases. Trimming took 6 bases from V and 6 from J, leaving 8 bases between them. The CDR3 loop spans 10 amino acids. Germline lookup yields CDR1 SQVTM and CDR2 ANQGSEA. Based on the CDR3 plus reference TRBV29-1 and TRBJ1-1, the full variable domain is SAVISQKPSRDICQRGTSLTIQCQVDSQVTMMFWYRQQPGQSLTLIATANQGSEATYESGFVIDKFPISRPNLTFSTLTVSNMSPEDSSIYLCSVIGAEAFFGQGTRLTVV.

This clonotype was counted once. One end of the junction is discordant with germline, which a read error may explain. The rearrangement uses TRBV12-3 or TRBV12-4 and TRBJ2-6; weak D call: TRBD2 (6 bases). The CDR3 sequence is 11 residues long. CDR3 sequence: CASSPGAPEAF. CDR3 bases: TGTGCCAGCAGTCCGGGAGCCCCTGAAGCTTTC.

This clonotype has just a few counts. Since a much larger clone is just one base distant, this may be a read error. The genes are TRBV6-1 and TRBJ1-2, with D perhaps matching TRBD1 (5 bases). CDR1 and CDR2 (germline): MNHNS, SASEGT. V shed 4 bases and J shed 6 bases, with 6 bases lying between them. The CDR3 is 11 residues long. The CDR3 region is CASSVGDGYTF. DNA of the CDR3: TGTGCCAGCAGTGTGGGGGATGGCTACACCTTC.

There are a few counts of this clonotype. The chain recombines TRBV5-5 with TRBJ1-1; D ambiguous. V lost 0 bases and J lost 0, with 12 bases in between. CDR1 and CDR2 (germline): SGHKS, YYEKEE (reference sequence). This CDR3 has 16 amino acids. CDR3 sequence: CASSLARAAMNTEAFF. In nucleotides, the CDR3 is TGTGCCAGCAGCTTGGCCCGGGCGGCTATGAACACTGAAGCTTTCTTT.

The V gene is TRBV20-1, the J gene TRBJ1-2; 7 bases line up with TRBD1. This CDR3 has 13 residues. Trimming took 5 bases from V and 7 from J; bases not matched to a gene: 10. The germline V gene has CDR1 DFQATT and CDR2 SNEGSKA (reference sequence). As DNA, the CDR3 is TGCAGTGCTCAACAGAACCGGGACAGTGGCTACACCTTC. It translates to CSAQQNRDSGYTF.

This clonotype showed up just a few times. This CDR3 is CASLTGGWATEAFF. The CDR3 nucleotides are TGTGCCAGCTTAACAGGGGGCTGGGCGACTGAAGCTTTCTTT. The chain combines TRBV2 with TRBJ1-1; TRBD1 agrees at 9 bases. Losses at the gene ends were 8 bases for V and 5 bases for J; bases not matched to a gene: 9. The germline V gene encodes CDR1 SNHLY and CDR2 FYNNEI. This CDR3 region has 14 residues.

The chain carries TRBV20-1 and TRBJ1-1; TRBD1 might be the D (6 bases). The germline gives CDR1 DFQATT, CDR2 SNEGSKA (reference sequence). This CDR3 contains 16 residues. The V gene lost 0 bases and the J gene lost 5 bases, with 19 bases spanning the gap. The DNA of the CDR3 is TGCAGTGCTAGAGATCAGAGAACAGGGACTATTACTGAAGCTTTCTTT. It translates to CSARDQRTGTITEAFF.

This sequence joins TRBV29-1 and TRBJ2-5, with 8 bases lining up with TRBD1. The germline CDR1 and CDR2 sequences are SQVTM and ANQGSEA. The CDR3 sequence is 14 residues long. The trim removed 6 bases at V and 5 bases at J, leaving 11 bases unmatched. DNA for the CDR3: TGCAGCGTGAGGCGACAGGGGTGGGAGGAGACCCAGTACTTC. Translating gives CSVRRQGWEETQYF.

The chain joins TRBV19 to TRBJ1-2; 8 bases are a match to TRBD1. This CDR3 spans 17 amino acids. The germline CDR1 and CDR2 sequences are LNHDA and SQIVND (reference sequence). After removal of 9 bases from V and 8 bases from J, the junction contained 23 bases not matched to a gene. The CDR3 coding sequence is TGTGCCAGCTCACCACTCCCCCAGGGGGCGCCTCCGGGCGGCTACACCTTC. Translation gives CASSPLPQGAPPGGYTF.

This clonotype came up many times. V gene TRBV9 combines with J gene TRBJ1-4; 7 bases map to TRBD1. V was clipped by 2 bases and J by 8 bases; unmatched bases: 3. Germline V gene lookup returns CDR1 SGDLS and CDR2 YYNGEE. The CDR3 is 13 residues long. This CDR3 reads CASSVGQHEKLFF. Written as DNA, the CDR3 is TGTGCCAGCAGCGTGGGACAGCACGAAAAACTGTTTTTT.

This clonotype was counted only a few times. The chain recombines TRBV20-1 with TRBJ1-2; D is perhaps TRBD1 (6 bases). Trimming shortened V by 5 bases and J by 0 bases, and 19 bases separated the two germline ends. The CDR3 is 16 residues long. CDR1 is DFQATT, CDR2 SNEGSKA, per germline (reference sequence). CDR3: CSAGGLGRRANYGYTF. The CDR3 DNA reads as TGCAGTGCTGGGGGGCTAGGACGTCGAGCTAACTATGGCTACACCTTC.

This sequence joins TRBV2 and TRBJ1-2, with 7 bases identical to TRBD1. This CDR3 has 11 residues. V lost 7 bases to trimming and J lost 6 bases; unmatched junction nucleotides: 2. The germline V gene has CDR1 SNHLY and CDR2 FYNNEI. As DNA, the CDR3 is TGTGCCAGCAACCAGGGGGATGGCTACACCTTC. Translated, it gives CASNQGDGYTF.

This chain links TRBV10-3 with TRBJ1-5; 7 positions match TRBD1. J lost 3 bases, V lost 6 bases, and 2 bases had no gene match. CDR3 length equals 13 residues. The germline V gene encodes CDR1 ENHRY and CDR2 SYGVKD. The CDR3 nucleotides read TGTGCCATCAGAGGGACAGCCAATCAGCCCCAGCATTTT. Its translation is CAIRGTANQPQHF.